The rows below give T cell receptor beta chains drawn from one sample of a study of blood T cell repertoires in COVID-19. Sequenced by immunoSEQ multiplex PCR; TCRdb stores in-frame clones only, minus some. The data hold approximately 450,000 clones, with 80% to 90% observed a single time. Sequences were obtained from peripheral blood. The receptors were gathered from a woman aged 30 to 39 with acute or convalescent COVID-19. Both conserved end residues are part of each CDR3. A row's size may be missing; if present it is once, few, many or a size class.

clone_size v_call cdr3_aa
. TRBV6-5 CASQVTSGYTDTQYF
. TRBV19 CASSTLQGNEKLFF
. TRBV5-1 CASSLGGGDEQYF
. TRBV5-8 CASSLSVLTEAFF
. TRBV7-3 CASSLEGTSGAYEQYF
. TRBV5-1 CASSPGTSGGALNEQFF
. TRBV7-8 CASSTTRAGIIGTQYF
. TRBV6-1 CASSELFGGANYGYTF
. TRBV27 CASSPLAGSYSNQPQHF
. TRBV4-1 CASSPPQGVYEQYF
. TRBV7-9 CASSLLGIFGVSYTEAFF
. TRBV9 CASSAGTDSGNTIYF
. TRBV2 CASSVHTTTGAKLNTGELFF
. TRBV9 CASRRGEAGGYTF
once TRBV5-1 CASSPLGEIYEQYF
. TRBV6-6 CASSYLGGQFF
. TRBV6-5 CASSSGQGSEQYF
once TRBV15 CATSRGDSRLVGYGYTF
. TRBV7-9 CASSLRTGEQYF
. TRBV11-3 CASSPGLAGEETQYF
. TRBV19 CASSTGQGNTYEQYF
. TRBV11-2 CASSPGGIKMNTEAFF
. TRBV9 CASSPHSYSSTDTQYF
once TRBV5-1 CASSLGLGGGHQETQYF
. TRBV7-2 CASSFPGSTGELFF
once TRBV7-2 CASSLVGTGTYNEQFF
. TRBV7-3 CASSATGKTQYF
once TRBV28 CASSTTDTQYF
. TRBV27 CASSLSPRGPEHMVDSPLHF
once TRBV5-1 CASSLVGISGETQYF
. TRBV27 CASSLTGWAYGYTF
. TRBV28 CATRYERGTGELFF
. TRBV4-2 CASSQGAGGFYEQYF
. TRBV9 CASSVDSGGLNEQFF
. TRBV3-1/TRBV3-2 CASSQERGYNEKLFF
. TRBV10-1 CASSPHQGGLDTQYF
. TRBV29-1 CSVEDWPPGTERLSEQFF
. TRBV4-1 CASSHGAGNEQFF
. TRBV3-1/TRBV3-2 CASSSRSLEQFF
few TRBV28 CASSFQTNYGYTF
. TRBV27 CASSFSGQGRLGYTF
many TRBV29-1 CSVPLTSGSYNEQFF
. TRBV4-1 CASSRYQGNEQFF
. TRBV5-1 CASSPTGILLDTQYF
. TRBV19 CASSAGQGGYEQYF
once TRBV30 CAWTTTDRRNGYTF
. TRBV12-3/TRBV12-4 CASSGIEETQYF
. TRBV27 CASLLFGGLGQNNEQFF
once TRBV10-3 CAIRDRENYGYTF
. TRBV3-1/TRBV3-2 CASSQTTGPGNTIYF
. TRBV12-3/TRBV12-4 CASSQGVGTEAFF
. TRBV6-5 CASSYQGRGNEKLFF